These 3 T cell receptor beta chains share one sample of origin, sequenced in a study of blood T cell repertoires in COVID-19. TCRdb's copy holds only in-frame clones and misses some; the assay was immunoSEQ multiplex PCR. The sample carries under 200,000 clones, around 90% recorded once. Sequencing was carried out using peripheral blood. The receptors derive from a man aged 35 to 55 with active or convalescent COVID-19.

V usage is TRBV3-1 (or the pseudogene TRBV3-2) and J usage is TRBJ1-2; 10 nucleotides match TRBD1. The CDR3 contains 14 residues. With 4 bases clipped from V and 7 bases from J, the junction kept 6 bases outside the gene matches. Germline CDR1 LGHDT, CDR2 YNNKEL (reference sequence). The CDR3 loop reads CASSLDRGQGGYTF. The CDR3 DNA sequence: TGTGCCAGCAGCCTCGACAGGGGGCAGGGTGGCTACACCTTC.

The gene calls are TRBV11-2 and TRBJ1-5, with 8 nucleotides matching TRBD1. Germline V CDR1 and CDR2: SGHAT, FQNNGV. The CDR3 loop spans 14 amino acids. V shed 5 bases and J 4 bases; nucleotides not matched to a gene: 4. The CDR3 protein is CASSQTGVNQPQHF. The DNA of the CDR3 is TGTGCCAGCAGCCAGACAGGGGTAAATCAGCCCCAGCATTTT. Full variable domain (missing parts from reference TRBV11-2 and TRBJ1-5): EAGVAQSPRYKIIEKRQSVAFWCNPISGHATLYWYQQILGQGPKLLIQFQNNGVVDDSQLPKDRFSAERLKGVDSTLKIQPAKLEDSAVYLCASSQTGVNQPQHFGDGTRLSIL.

V usage is TRBV6-4 and J usage is TRBJ1-2; 10 bases fit TRBD1. CDR3 size: 16 residues. V was clipped by 5 bases and J by 0 bases; unmatched bases: 6. Germline CDR1 and CDR2: MRHNA and SNTAGT. In nucleotides, the CDR3 is TGTGCCAGCAGTATTACCGGACAGGGGGCTAACTATGGCTACACCTTC. Encoded protein: CASSITGQGANYGYTF.